A single sample is the source of the 28 T cell receptor beta chains below, sequenced in a study of cytomegalovirus exposure and HLA in healthy donors. PCR was performed using 60 Vbeta and 13 Jbeta primers. The method was immunoSEQ multiplex PCR; TCRdb's version includes in-frame clones alone and lacks a portion of them. Here the sample spans roughly 150,000 clones, approximately 78% being singletons. The sequencing input was PBMCs. These TCRs come from a male donor in good health and CMV-seronegative.

The V and J genes are TRBV9 and TRBJ2-2, with D possibly matching TRBD1 (7 bases). In germline, CDR1 is SGDLS, CDR2 YYNGEE. The CDR3 sequence is 16 residues long. Trimming pared 0 bases from V and 4 bases from J, leaving 13 bases between. The CDR3 protein is CASSVDPQGGTGELFF. The CDR3 DNA reads as TGTGCCAGCAGCGTAGATCCGCAGGGGGGCACCGGGGAGCTGTTTTTT.

The V and J genes are TRBV11-1 and TRBJ2-5; 8 nucleotides agree with TRBD1. This CDR3 has 15 residues. Germline values: CDR1 SGHAT, CDR2 FQDESV (reference sequence). The V gene end was trimmed by 2 bases and the J gene end by 5 bases; junction bases not matched to a gene: 7. CDR3 nucleotide sequence: TGTGCCAGCAGCTTAAGTGGACAGGGTGGGGAGACCCAGTACTTC. It codes for CASSLSGQGGETQYF.

This sequence joins TRBV9 and TRBJ2-3; 13 bases are shared with TRBD2. Germline values: CDR1 SGDLS, CDR2 YYNGEE. The CDR3 contains 18 residues. The V and J ends lost 3 bases and 4 bases, in that order; junction bases with no gene match: 11. CDR3 coding DNA: TGTGCCAGCAGCGAGACCCCTCAGACTAGCGGGAGGCCAGATACGCAGTATTTT. Its translation is CASSETPQTSGRPDTQYF.

This chain joins TRBV18 and TRBJ2-1; 7 bases agree with TRBD1. The CDR3 loop spans 16 amino acids. The V segment lost 2 bases and the J segment 8 bases; nucleotides outside the gene matches: 12. The germline CDR1 and CDR2 sequences are KGHSH and LQKENI. CDR3 in DNA: TGTGCCAGCTCACCATCCCTGACAGGGAACAAGTATGAGCAGTTCTTC. It translates to CASSPSLTGNKYEQFF.

The chain is built from TRBV12-5 and TRBJ1-6; D is undetermined. The V gene lost 7 bases and the J gene lost 14 bases, with 12 bases spanning the gap. There are 11 residues in the CDR3. The germline gives CDR1 LGHNT, CDR2 FRNRAP. The CDR3 sequence: CASAPGSSLHF. The CDR3 DNA sequence: TGTGCTAGTGCTCCGGGGTCATCCCTCCACTTT.

The chain uses TRBV19 and TRBJ2-3, with D maybe TRBD2 (7 bases). The CDR3 covers 15 residues. V dropped 4 bases and J dropped 2 bases, with 13 bases sitting between them. Germline V gene lookup returns CDR1 LNHDA and CDR2 SQIVND (reference sequence). Here the CDR3 DNA reads TGTGCCAGTAGTACATCGGGGGGCTCCACAGATACGCAGTATTTT. Protein product: CASSTSGGSTDTQYF.

V is TRBV5-4 and J is TRBJ1-2; D call uncertain. V was pared by 3 bases and J by 0 bases, with 15 bases between. The germline CDR1 and CDR2 sequences are SGHNT and YYREEE (reference sequence). There are 16 residues in the CDR3. The CDR3 DNA follows: TGTGCCAGCAGCTCACCTACCGCTGCTACTAACTATGGCTACACCTTC. Translated: CASSSPTAATNYGYTF.

The CDR3 DNA sequence: TGCAGCGTCGGGGCCGGGACACGCAGCCTGACTTTC. Its translation: CSVGAGTRSLTF. The rearrangement links TRBV29-1 to TRBJ2-6; D may be TRBD1 (6 bases). CDR1 and CDR2 from the germline V gene are SQVTM and ANQGSEA. V lost 6 bases, J lost 15 bases, and 18 bases lay in between. The CDR3 has 12 amino acids.

The chain links TRBV28 to TRBJ2-7, with 9 bases matching TRBD1. The germline gives CDR1 MDHEN, CDR2 SYDVKM. The CDR3 loop spans 14 amino acids. V was pared by 10 bases and J by 6 bases, with 13 bases of the junction left unmatched. The CDR3 region has the DNA TGTGCCACCATGGTCGGGGACAGGGAGGGCGAGCAGTACTTC. The encoded protein is CATMVGDREGEQYF.

The chain uses TRBV15 and TRBJ1-6; 10 positions match TRBD1. The germline V gene has CDR1 LNHNV and CDR2 YYDKDF (reference sequence). V was clipped by 1 base and J by 5 bases; unmatched bases: 14. CDR3 length equals 20 residues. The CDR3 DNA reads as TGTGCCACCAGCAGAGGCTATTGGACAGGGGGGAATGAGGATAATTCACCCCTCCACTTT. This codes for CATSRGYWTGGNEDNSPLHF.

V and J are TRBV5-1 and TRBJ2-2, with 9 bases lining up with TRBD2. The CDR3 extends over 16 amino acids. Germline assignment: CDR1 SGHRS and CDR2 YFSETQ. Trimming removed 4 bases from V and 2 bases from J; junction bases left unmatched: 6. The CDR3 bases are TGCGCCAGCAGCGCGCGGACTAGCGTAAACACCGGGGAGCTGTTTTTT. It specifies CASSARTSVNTGELFF.

The genes are TRBV29-1 and TRBJ1-2, with 10 bases identical to TRBD1. V lost 6 bases, J lost 2 bases, and 9 bases stayed unmatched. CDR1 is SQVTM and CDR2 is ANQGSEA in the germline V gene. This CDR3 spans 15 amino acids. The CDR3 loop reads CSVKPGQGINYGYTF. The DNA of the CDR3 is TGCAGCGTGAAGCCGGGACAGGGGATCAACTATGGCTACACCTTC.

This clone was counted between two and nine times. The V and J genes are TRBV6-6 and TRBJ2-7; 7 positions match TRBD1. Germline V gives CDR1 MNHNY, CDR2 SVGAGI (reference sequence). With V trimmed by 5 bases and J by 2 bases, 6 bases remained unmatched. The CDR3 sequence is 14 residues long. The CDR3 loop reads CASSMRQGPYEQYF. As DNA, the CDR3 is TGTGCCAGCAGTATGCGACAGGGACCCTACGAGCAGTACTTC.

V gene TRBV5-4 combines with J gene TRBJ2-3; 7 bases are a match to TRBD1. Trimming took 0 bases from V and 6 from J; bases not matched to a gene: 7. The CDR3 runs 15 residues. Germline V gene lookup returns CDR1 SGHNT and CDR2 YYREEE (reference sequence). CDR3 coding DNA: TGTGCCAGCAGCTTGGGGGACAGCCCCACGGATACGCAGTATTTT. Its protein is CASSLGDSPTDTQYF.

The chain is built from TRBV9 and TRBJ2-2; perhaps TRBD2 as D (6 bases). V was cut by 1 base and J by 3 bases, with 10 bases left in between. The CDR3 is made up of 15 amino acids. The germline V gene encodes CDR1 SGDLS and CDR2 YYNGEE. The CDR3 is CASSVFGGDTGELFF. The CDR3 coding sequence is TGTGCCAGCAGCGTATTTGGAGGGGACACCGGGGAGCTGTTTTTT.

This chain connects TRBV19 to TRBJ2-2, with D perhaps TRBD2 (6 bases). The CDR3 loop spans 14 amino acids. Trimming shortened V by 5 bases and J by 5 bases, and 12 bases separated the two germline ends. From germline, CDR1 is LNHDA and CDR2 SQIVND (reference sequence). The CDR3 is CASSVWGGTGELFF. The CDR3 nucleotides read TGTGCCAGTAGTGTTTGGGGAGGAACCGGGGAGCTGTTTTTT. Using reference TRBV19 and TRBJ2-2 for the parts outside the CDR3, the full variable domain is DGGITQSPKYLFRKEGQNVTLSCEQNLNHDAMYWYRQDPGQGLRLIYYSQIVNDFQKGDIAEGYSVSREKKESFPLTVTSAQKNPTAFYLCASSVWGGTGELFFGEGSRLTVL.

This chain links TRBV7-2 with TRBJ2-2, with 8 bases that match TRBD1. Germline V lookup: CDR1 SGHTA, CDR2 FQGNSA. The CDR3 loop spans 16 amino acids. V lost 5 bases to trimming and J lost 4 bases; unmatched junction nucleotides: 9. CDR3 in amino acids: CASSARTGSGTGELFF. The CDR3 DNA sequence: TGTGCCAGCAGCGCCCGGACAGGGTCGGGCACCGGGGAGCTGTTTTTT.

This clone was detected once. The V and J genes are TRBV5-8 and TRBJ2-7; TRBD1 is a possible D gene (5 bases). CDR3 length: 17 residues. V was shortened by 3 bases and J by 1 base, with 20 bases between the two germline ends. Germline assignment: CDR1 SGHTS and CDR2 YDEGEE. The CDR3 loop is CASSSTRQGVFSYEQYF. Here the CDR3 DNA reads TGTGCCAGCAGCTCCACCCGGCAGGGTGTGTTTTCCTACGAGCAGTACTTC.

As DNA, the CDR3 is TGTGCCATCAGTCAGGGGAATCGATACGAGCAGTACTTC. Its translation is CAISQGNRYEQYF. The chain employs TRBV10-3 and TRBJ2-7, with D possibly being TRBD1 (6 bases). Germline V gene lookup returns CDR1 ENHRY and CDR2 SYGVKD. The V end was cut by 5 bases, the J end by 4 bases, with 12 bases between. This CDR3 contains 13 residues.

The J gene is TRBJ2-5, the V gene TRBV5-1, with a tentative D call TRBD2 (5 bases). Germline V gene data show CDR1 as SGHRS and CDR2 as YFSETQ. This CDR3 has 15 amino acids. V was clipped by 0 bases and J by 4 bases, with 13 bases between them. Written as DNA, the CDR3 is TGCGCCAGCAGCTTGGGTGGGAGTCAAGGAGAGACCCAGTACTTC. Translation gives CASSLGGSQGETQYF.

Only one count was recorded for this clone. This chain uses TRBV4-3 with TRBJ2-3, with TRBD2 matching over 13 bases. The J segment lost 2 bases and the V segment lost 4 bases, leaving 3 bases of the junction unmatched. Germline V CDR1 and CDR2: LGHNA, YSLEER. The CDR3 is 16 amino acids. In DNA, the CDR3 is TGCGCCAGCAGCCTCGGACTAGCGGGGGACACAGATACGCAGTATTTT. As protein: CASSLGLAGDTDTQYF.

With respect to this clone: Its ends do not fully match the called genes, so a read error is possible. The chain combines TRBV6-1 with TRBJ1-2, with D perhaps TRBD1 (6 bases). The CDR3 covers 14 residues. Germline V gene lookup returns CDR1 MNHNS and CDR2 SASEGT. CDR3 region: CASSEAGQQGGYPF. The CDR3 DNA is TGTGCCAGCAGTGAAGCGGGGCAACAGGGTGGCTACCCCTTC.

The gene calls are TRBV19 and TRBJ1-2, with 12 positions matching TRBD1. With 6 bases clipped from V and 7 bases from J, the junction kept 6 bases outside the gene matches. Germline V lookup: CDR1 LNHDA, CDR2 SQIVND (reference sequence). CDR3 length: 14 amino acids. CDR3 loop: CASRGQGAQGGYTF. CDR3 sequence (DNA): TGTGCCAGTAGGGGACAGGGGGCTCAGGGTGGCTACACCTTC.

The gene calls are TRBV6-1 and TRBJ1-2, with D possibly being TRBD1 (5 bases). Germline CDR1 MNHNS, CDR2 SASEGT. CDR3 length: 15 residues. The V and J ends lost 3 bases and 0 bases respectively, with 11 bases between them. DNA for the CDR3: TGTGCCAGCAGTGACGGTCCAGGGACTAACTATGGCTACACCTTC. This encodes CASSDGPGTNYGYTF.

This clone was recorded a few times. V and J are TRBV18 and TRBJ1-1; 9 nucleotides line up with TRBD1. The germline V gene encodes CDR1 KGHSH and CDR2 LQKENI. This CDR3 contains 16 residues. V dropped 4 bases and J dropped 5; count of bases not matched to a gene: 11. The CDR3 sequence: CASSLSVQGAGTEAFF. The CDR3 bases are TGTGCCAGCTCACTCTCCGTACAGGGGGCCGGGACTGAAGCTTTCTTT. The full variable domain, its missing parts supplied by reference TRBV18 and TRBJ1-1, is NAGVMQNPRHLVRRRGQEARLRCSPMKGHSHVYWYRQLPEEGLKFMVYLQKENIIDESGMPKERFSAEFPKEGPSILRIQQVVRGDSAAYFCASSLSVQGAGTEAFFGQGTRLTVV.

The chain combines TRBV15 with TRBJ2-7; D not resolved. V lost 8 bases, J lost 6 bases, and 14 bases lay in between. CDR1 is LNHNV, CDR2 YYDKDF, per germline (reference sequence). The CDR3 runs to 12 residues. The DNA for the CDR3 is TGTGCCACCGCAGAGCCCCCAGGCGAGCAGTACTTC. It specifies CATAEPPGEQYF.

The rearrangement uses TRBV4-3 and TRBJ1-1; D perhaps matches TRBD1 (5 bases). Germline lookup yields CDR1 LGHNA and CDR2 YSLEER. Trimming shortened V by 0 bases and J by 1 base, and 12 bases separated the two germline ends. The length of the CDR3 is 16 residues. The CDR3 DNA sequence: TGCGCCAGCAGCCAAGATCTGAGGGGAGGGAACACTGAAGCTTTCTTT. Amino acid sequence: CASSQDLRGGNTEAFF.

J is TRBJ1-4 and V is TRBV5-4; no clear D. The CDR3 totals 14 residues. V gave up 2 bases and J gave up 6 bases, with 11 bases separating them. CDR1 and CDR2 from the germline V gene are SGHNT and YYREEE (reference sequence). CDR3 sequence (DNA): TGTGCCAGCAGCTTAAACAGCCGAGATGAAAAACTGTTTTTT. Amino acids: CASSLNSRDEKLFF.